The present TCR beta chain was sequenced within a study of T-cell memory formation after mild COVID-19. For the study at large: Across donors, TCR clusters were largely donor specific.

This CDR3 comprises 13 residues. Trimming cost V 3 bases and J 14 bases, with 14 bases left between them. A remark on this clonotype: No antigen is known for it.

Libraries for TCRalpha and TCRbeta carried sample barcodes and unique molecular identifiers via 5'RACE. One entry per CDR3 protein results from TCRdb running MiXCR on the 5' RACE reads. The sample includes approximately 270,000 distinct CDR3 sequences, 15% to 20% of them seen just once. General study points: In second-wave clones peaking day 37, SARS-CoV-2 specificity remained unconfirmed. Those CD4+ clones that contracted were mainly in CM and EM (CD8+ ones in EMRA).

The chain joins TRBV12-3 or TRBV12-4 to TRBJ1-6; D is perhaps TRBD1 (5 bases). This clonotype was sampled from a man in his late teens or twenties who had mild COVID-19 (a few samples of this study predate the infection). Cell type and time point are not known. Sequenced input: PBMCs or a T cell subset sorted from them (not recorded which). CDR3 loop: CASSFSWGRALHF. The CDR3 bases are TGTGCCAGCAGTTTCTCTTGGGGACGGGCCCTCCACTTT.